Below are 3 T cell receptor beta chains sequenced from a single sample in a study of cytomegalovirus exposure and HLA in healthy donors. The PCR ran on 60 Vbeta and 13 Jbeta primers. Profiling relied on immunoSEQ multiplex PCR, and the TCRdb table lists in-frame clones only, not all of them. This sample has just over 95,000 clones, with approximately 80% found just once. What was sequenced was PBMCs. The receptor set was obtained from a woman between 35 and 50 years old in good health and CMV-seronegative.

The chain carries TRBV2 and TRBJ2-7; D is perhaps TRBD2 (6 bases). The germline CDR1 and CDR2 sequences are SNHLY and FYNNEI. The V gene lost 7 bases and the J gene lost 5 bases, with 12 bases spanning the gap. The CDR3 is 12 amino acids. CDR3 loop: CASIRWGDEQYF. Here the CDR3 DNA reads TGTGCCAGCATCAGGTGGGGGGACGAGCAGTACTTC.

The chain is built from TRBV13 and TRBJ2-3; D is undetermined. V was clipped by 4 bases and J by 1 base, with 15 bases between them. CDR1 is PRHDT, CDR2 FYEKMQ, per germline (reference sequence). The CDR3 consists of 16 residues. CDR3: CASSYASSVGTDTQYF. In DNA form, the CDR3 reads TGTGCCAGCAGCTACGCGAGCAGCGTCGGCACAGATACGCAGTATTTT.

V is TRBV19 and J is TRBJ1-3; D unresolved. The V end was cut by 3 bases, the J end by 4 bases, with 7 bases between. Germline assignment: CDR1 LNHDA and CDR2 SQIVND (reference sequence). The CDR3 totals 13 residues. CDR3 residues: CASSMGEGNTIYF. The CDR3 nucleotides read TGTGCCAGTAGTATGGGAGAGGGAAACACCATATATTTT.